The 27 T cell receptor beta chains below were found in one sample sequenced in a study of T cells in Graves' hyperthyroidism and ophthalmopathy. TCR beta CDR3 regions were amplified from RNA. Researchers ran a first-round RT-PCR on the TCR CDR3 using the HTBI primer set. Via MiXCR, TCRdb re-called the multiplex PCR reads, giving one row per CDR3 protein. The data contain approximately 480,000 distinct CDR3 sequences, about a fifth of them singletons. Sequencing was performed on blood. Receptors were obtained from a man aged 18 to 29 with Graves' hyperthyroidism.

This clonotype was recorded many times. This chain joins TRBV12-3 or TRBV12-4 and TRBJ1-1, with a weak D call TRBD1 (6 bases). V lost 3 bases and J 5 bases, leaving 19 bases between the germline ends. The CDR3 length is 16 residues. DNA for the CDR3: TGTGCCAGCAGTTTGCTCCGTGGGGGCTTTGGGACTGAAGCTTTCTTT. Protein sequence: CASSLLRGGFGTEAFF.

This clonotype was seen at least ten times. V and J are TRBV4-1 and TRBJ1-2; D gene unclear. V gave up 1 base and J gave up 3 bases, with 9 bases separating them. The CDR3 consists of 14 residues. Germline V gene sequence: CDR1 MGHRA, CDR2 YSYEKL. The CDR3 sequence: CASSQVLPYYGYTF. DNA for the CDR3: TGCGCCAGCAGCCAAGTCCTCCCATACTATGGCTACACCTTC.

At least ten counts were recorded for this clonotype. The chain links TRBV14 to TRBJ2-7, with a weak D call TRBD1 (6 bases). V was pared by 0 bases and J by 3 bases, with 9 bases between. The CDR3 is made up of 14 amino acids. Germline values: CDR1 SGHDN, CDR2 FVKESK. CDR3 protein: CASSQDWTDYEQYF. Here the CDR3 DNA reads TGTGCCAGCAGCCAAGATTGGACAGACTACGAGCAGTACTTC.

This clonotype came up many times. This chain joins TRBV7-9 and TRBJ2-5, with 10 nucleotides matching TRBD2. The CDR3 loop spans 15 amino acids. CDR1 is SEHNR and CDR2 is FQNEAQ in the germline V gene (reference sequence). V lost 8 bases to trimming and J lost 2 bases; unmatched junction nucleotides: 8. The CDR3 here is CASGTSVEIQETQYF. As DNA, the CDR3 is TGTGCCAGCGGGACTAGCGTCGAGATACAAGAGACCCAGTACTTC.

At least ten counts were recorded for this clonotype. The chain couples TRBV12-3 or TRBV12-4 to TRBJ1-2; D is possibly TRBD1 (6 bases). The germline V and J ends were trimmed by 5 bases and 8 bases, with 15 bases remaining between them. This CDR3 is built from 13 residues. This chain's CDR3 is CASSITGTQGYTF. The CDR3 bases are TGTGCCAGCAGTATCACCGGGACACAGGGCTACACCTTC.

This clonotype was recorded many times. The chain employs TRBV12-3 or TRBV12-4 and TRBJ1-1; 8 nucleotides agree with TRBD1. Trimming cost V 7 bases and J 6 bases; bases outside gene matches: 7. This CDR3 comprises 13 residues. This CDR3 reads CASITDRVAEAFF. The CDR3 DNA reads as TGTGCCAGCATAACGGACAGGGTAGCTGAAGCTTTCTTT.

In regard to this clonotype: At one end the junction does not follow the germline gene, possibly because of a read error. The J gene is TRBJ1-1, the V gene TRBV27; no firm D call. Germline loops: CDR1 MNHEY, CDR2 SMNVEV (reference sequence). This CDR3 is 15 amino acids long. The CDR3 here is CASSAPGLGTTDAFF. The CDR3 DNA reads as TGTGCCAGCAGCGCACCCGGTCTGGGAACCACTGATGCTTTCTTT.

This clonotype was seen many times. This rearrangement joins TRBV19 to TRBJ1-5; possibly TRBD1 for D (5 bases). Germline V gene sequence: CDR1 LNHDA, CDR2 SQIVND (reference sequence). The CDR3 has 15 amino acids. The V and J ends lost 3 bases and 3 bases respectively, with 12 bases between them. CDR3 amino acids: CASSIRDGINQPQHF. CDR3 sequence (DNA): TGTGCCAGTAGTATCCGGGACGGCATCAATCAGCCCCAGCATTTT.

The chain joins TRBV25-1 to TRBJ1-2; TRBD1 might be the D (5 bases). CDR3 length: 15 residues. Trimming removed 2 bases at V and 7 bases at J, with 17 bases between. Germline lookup yields CDR1 MGHDK and CDR2 SYGVNS. The CDR3 sequence is CASSEPGTARRGYTF. The CDR3 nucleotides are TGTGCCAGCAGTGAACCCGGGACGGCCCGTCGTGGCTACACCTTC.

This clonotype was seen repeatedly, ten times or more. The chain has TRBV29-1 and TRBJ1-1; D is undetermined. The CDR3 sequence is 14 residues long. Trimming took off 3 bases at V and 0 bases at J, with 11 bases between the two ends. The germline V gene has CDR1 SQVTM and CDR2 ANQGSEA. CDR3 coding DNA: TGCAGCGTTGAGTCGAGGCATTTGAACACTGAAGCTTTCTTT. It is translated as CSVESRHLNTEAFF.

This clonotype was found once. No conserved phenylalanine or tryptophan ends this CDR3, so it is likely a read error. The gene calls are TRBV5-5 and TRBJ1-6, with D possibly TRBD1 on 5 matching bases. V gave up 4 bases and J gave up 8 bases, with 13 bases separating them. Germline values: CDR1 SGHKS, CDR2 YYEKEE (reference sequence). This CDR3 contains 14 residues. CDR3 protein: CASSRGTVDSPLHV. CDR3 in DNA: TGTGCCAGCAGCCGCGGGACTGTAGATTCACCCCTCCACGTT.

The chain uses TRBV6-5 and TRBJ2-4; 11 bases match TRBD2. This CDR3 is built from 15 residues. V trimming: 4 bases; J trimming: 3 bases; junction bases outside the gene matches: 2. The germline CDR1 and CDR2 sequences are MNHEY and SVGAGI. The chain's CDR3 is CASSSSGGIKNIQYF. The CDR3 bases are TGTGCCAGCAGTTCTAGCGGGGGGATCAAAAACATTCAGTACTTC.

This clonotype was found a few times. J is TRBJ2-7 and V is TRBV12-3 or TRBV12-4, with 8 bases aligning to TRBD1. V dropped 6 bases and J dropped 3; count of bases not matched to a gene: 7. The CDR3 length is 14 residues. CDR3 nucleotide sequence: TGTGCCAGCAGCATAGCGGACAGGGACTACGAGCAGTACTTC. Its protein product is CASSIADRDYEQYF.

This clonotype appeared many times. The chain combines TRBV12-5 with TRBJ2-5; D might be TRBD1 (5 bases). V lost 1 base and J 2 bases, leaving 11 bases between the germline ends. Germline V CDR1 and CDR2: LGHNT, FRNRAP. The CDR3 contains 15 residues. The DNA for the CDR3 is TGTGCTAGTGGTTTGGAGACAGCTCTTCAAGAGACCCAGTACTTC. Encoded protein: CASGLETALQETQYF.

This clonotype came up many times. The CDR3 region has the DNA TGTGCCAGCAGTTTCATAGGTAGCAATCAGCCCCAGCATTTT. Translation: CASSFIGSNQPQHF. The chain has TRBV28 and TRBJ1-5, with unresolved D. The CDR3 runs 14 residues. Trimming took 3 bases from V and 0 from J, leaving 6 bases between them. The germline V gene encodes CDR1 MDHEN and CDR2 SYDVKM. The variable domain in full, completed from reference TRBV28 and TRBJ1-5, reads DVKVTQSSRYLVKRTGEKVFLECVQDMDHENMFWYRQDPGLGLRLIYFSYDVKMKEKGDIPEGYSVSREKKERFSLILESASTNQTSMYLCASSFIGSNQPQHFGDGTRLSIL.

The chain recombines TRBV29-1 with TRBJ2-7, with a tentative D call TRBD1 (6 bases). The CDR3 sequence is 13 residues long. V lost 6 bases, J lost 3 bases, and 15 bases lay in between. Germline lookup yields CDR1 SQVTM and CDR2 ANQGSEA. In DNA form, the CDR3 reads TGCAGCGTATCCCAGGGGCCCCTCTACGAGCAGTACTTC. Protein product: CSVSQGPLYEQYF.

This clonotype was observed once. The CDR3 DNA reads as TGTGCCAGCAGTGAAATCAGCGGCAGGGCGAAAGAGACCCAGTACTTC. This translates into CASSEISGRAKETQYF. The chain is built from TRBV6-1 and TRBJ2-5; TRBD1 or TRBD2 may be the D gene (5 bases each). Per germline, CDR1 MNHNS and CDR2 SASEGT. The CDR3 is 16 amino acids. The V end was cut by 2 bases, the J end by 3 bases, with 16 bases between.

As concerns this clonotype: Its ends do not fully match the called genes, so a read error is possible. This chain joins TRBV7-9 and TRBJ1-2; D remains unclear. The CDR3 length is 12 residues. Germline loops: CDR1 SEHNR, CDR2 FQNEAQ (reference sequence). For the CDR3, the DNA is TGTGCCAGCAGCCACCCAGAGTATGGTTACACCTTC. Amino acids: CASSHPEYGYTF.

This clonotype was recorded many times. The rearrangement uses TRBV12-3 or TRBV12-4 and TRBJ1-1, with TRBD1 as a possible D gene (6 bases). This CDR3 comprises 16 residues. The V and J ends lost 2 bases and 0 bases respectively, with 13 bases between them. CDR3 sequence (DNA): TGTGCCAGCAGTTTAACAGGGAGGAACATGAACACTGAAGCTTTCTTT. The encoded protein is CASSLTGRNMNTEAFF.

This clonotype showed up many times. The CDR3 carries no conserved terminal phenylalanine or tryptophan, so it likely arises from a read error. The rearrangement links TRBV2 to TRBJ2-7, with 7 bases matching TRBD1. This CDR3 has 16 amino acids. The V segment lost 3 bases and the J segment 4 bases; nucleotides outside the gene matches: 12. In germline, CDR1 is SNHLY, CDR2 FYNNEI. The CDR3: CASSEGFPGQLYEQYL. The CDR3 bases are TGTGCCAGCAGTGAGGGGTTTCCGGGACAGTTGTACGAGCAGTACCTC.

This clonotype showed up just a few times. V gene TRBV12-3 or TRBV12-4 combines with J gene TRBJ2-7; D may be TRBD1 (6 bases). The V end was cut by 3 bases, the J end by 8 bases, with 17 bases between. CDR3 length: 14 amino acids. CDR3 loop: CASSFVQGPWKQYF. CDR3 DNA sequence: TGTGCCAGCAGTTTTGTTCAGGGGCCTTGGAAGCAGTACTTC.

This clonotype was seen a handful of times. The chain carries TRBV7-9 and TRBJ1-4; D call uncertain. CDR1 is SEHNR and CDR2 is FQNEAQ in the germline V gene (reference sequence). V was shortened by 1 base and J by 7 bases, with 7 bases between the two germline ends. The CDR3 spans 13 residues. The CDR3 region is CASSLGLSEKLFF. In DNA form, the CDR3 reads TGTGCCAGCAGCTTAGGACTGTCTGAAAAACTGTTTTTT.

This clonotype was seen a handful of times. A much larger clone differs by one base, so this may be a read error. The chain links TRBV11-2 to TRBJ1-1; D gene ambiguous. CDR1 is SGHAT, CDR2 FQNNGV, per germline. The CDR3 consists of 16 residues. The CDR3 DNA follows: TGTGCCAGCAGTTTTAACCTCGGTAGGGTGGCAACTGGAGCTTTCTTT. It codes for CASSFNLGRVATGAFF.

This clonotype was detected ten times or more. V and J are TRBV6-5 and TRBJ2-7, with 7 bases matching TRBD1. With 2 bases clipped from V and 5 bases from J, the junction kept 6 bases outside the gene matches. CDR3 length: 14 residues. The germline CDR1 and CDR2 sequences are MNHEY and SVGAGI. CDR3 protein: CASSYGRGPNEQYF. DNA for the CDR3: TGTGCCAGCAGTTACGGAAGGGGGCCCAACGAGCAGTACTTC.

This clonotype was counted ten times or more. The chain combines TRBV28 with TRBJ1-1; perhaps TRBD1 as D (5 bases). This CDR3 comprises 14 residues. V lost 3 bases and J lost 4, with 12 bases in between. CDR1 MDHEN and CDR2 SYDVKM come from the germline V gene. CDR3 amino acids: CASSFVGVGTEAFF. The CDR3 DNA reads as TGTGCCAGCAGTTTTGTGGGGGTTGGCACTGAAGCTTTCTTT.

This clonotype was observed many times. V gene TRBV9 combines with J gene TRBJ1-2; D unclear. The CDR3 is 13 residues long. V lost 0 bases, J lost 4 bases, and 7 bases lay in between. Germline CDR1 and CDR2: SGDLS and YYNGEE. CDR3: CASSVDESYGYTF. CDR3 DNA: TGTGCCAGCAGCGTAGATGAATCCTATGGCTACACCTTC.

This clonotype was found a few times. The rearrangement joins TRBV20-1 to TRBJ2-7; 9 bases align to TRBD2. In germline, CDR1 is DFQATT, CDR2 SNEGSKA (reference sequence). V shed 0 bases and J 3 bases; nucleotides not matched to a gene: 6. CDR3 length: 15 amino acids. This CDR3 is CSARDLELAGYEQYF. The CDR3 nucleotides read TGCAGTGCTAGAGATCTTGAACTAGCGGGCTACGAGCAGTACTTC.